The rows below give T cell receptor beta chains drawn from one sample of a study of molecular identifiers for immune sequencing clone quantification. MiXCR, run by TCRdb on the PCR reads, gives a single entry per CDR3 protein. The data hold over 600,000 distinct CDR3 sequences, with 20% observed a single time. Sample: naive CD8+ T cells from blood, with Jurkat cell RNA spiked in. The receptor set was obtained from a human donor in good health. Some libraries in this study had Jurkat cell RNA spiked in. CDR3s include the opening cysteine and the closing phenylalanine or tryptophan. D genes are given only for firm matches. Size is stated for part of the rows, as once, few or many counts, or as a class when the clone is expanded.

v_gene	abundance	d_gene	j_gene	CDR3nt	CDR3aa
TRBV7-8	many	TRBD2	TRBJ2-5	TGTGCCAGCAGCTTAGATCTGGCGGGGGGAATGTACCAAGAGACCCAGTACTTC	CASSLDLAGGMYQETQYF
TRBV12-3/TRBV12-4	NA	TRBD1	TRBJ1-2	TGTGCCAGCGGCTTGGTTACAGGGGTGCATGGCTACACCTTC	CASGLVTGVHGYTF
TRBV2	many	TRBD2	TRBJ2-6	TGTGCCAGCAGGGACAGGACTAGCGGGAGTTCTGGGGCCAACGTCCTGACTTTC	CASRDRTSGSSGANVLTF
TRBV12-3/TRBV12-4	few	TRBD1	TRBJ2-7	TGTGCCAGCAGCCCCGACAGGGACGTGTGGGGCGAGCAGTACTTC	CASSPDRDVWGEQYF
TRBV28	many	TRBD2	TRBJ2-5	TGTGCCAGCATTGGTCGGCTAGCGGGAGGCGGTACCCAGTACTTC	CASIGRLAGGGTQYF
TRBV20-1	many	TRBD2	TRBJ2-4	TGCAGTGCTATTACTAGCGGCAATACTCAAAACATTCAGTACTTC	CSAITSGNTQNIQYF
TRBV3-2	few	NA	TRBJ2-2	TGTGCCAGCAGCCAAGTTAGAGGATTTTCGAACACCGGGGAGCTGTTTTTT	CASSQVRGFSNTGELFF
TRBV29-1	many	NA	TRBJ2-2	TGCGCGGGACAGACGAACACCGGGGAGCTGTTTTTT	CAGQTNTGELFF
TRBV24-1	many	NA	TRBJ1-2	TGTGCCACCAGTGATTTGTCTGGCTACACCTTC	CATSDLSGYTF
TRBV6-6	many	TRBD1	TRBJ1-4	TGTGCCAGCACCGACGTTGGGACAGGGGTAGAAAAACTGTTTTTT	CASTDVGTGVEKLFF
TRBV7-2	few	NA	TRBJ2-7	TGTGCCAGCAGCTTAGTTCTAGGGAGCTCCTACGAGCAGTACTTC	CASSLVLGSSYEQYF
TRBV4-1	NA	NA	TRBJ1-1	TGCACCAGCAGCCAAGGGGCGAACTCGAACACTGAGGCTTTCTTT	CTSSQGANSNTEAFF
TRBV27	NA	NA	TRBJ2-7	TGTGCCAGCAGTTTGTCCGGGACCATGTCCTACGAGCAGTACTTC	CASSLSGTMSYEQYF
TRBV4-3	many	NA	TRBJ2-1	TGCGCCAGCAGCCAAGTCCCCCCCGGGCACAATGAGCAGTTCTTC	CASSQVPPGHNEQFF
TRBV28	many	NA	TRBJ1-5	TGTGCCAGCAGTTTTGAGGGGAATCAGCCCCAGCATTTT	CASSFEGNQPQHF
TRBV7-7	few	TRBD2	TRBJ2-5	TGTGCTAGCAGCTCGGGGGGGGTGGAGACCCAGTACTTC	CASSSGGVETQYF
TRBV12-5	many	NA	TRBJ1-1	TGTGCTAGTGGTTTGGGCGGAACTGAAGCTTTCTTT	CASGLGGTEAFF
TRBV7-7	few	NA	TRBJ2-2	TGTGCTAGCAGCTCATCAGGGGTGCCGAACACCGGGGAGCTGTTTTTT	CASSSSGVPNTGELFF
TRBV2	NA	NA	TRBJ1-3	TGTGCCAGCACGCGTCTCGTCTCTGGAAACACCATATATTTT	CASTRLVSGNTIYF
TRBV6-6	many	NA	TRBJ2-7	TGTGCCAGCACCTATGGGACGGACAGTTCCTACGAGCAGTACTTC	CASTYGTDSSYEQYF
TRBV7-9	NA	NA	TRBJ2-1	TGTGCCAGCAGCTTAGACCCTTACAGTGAGCAGTTCTTC	CASSLDPYSEQFF
TRBV27	many	NA	TRBJ1-2	TGTGCCAGCAGGGCAGGGAGGGGGTATGGCTACACCTTC	CASRAGRGYGYTF
TRBV12-3/TRBV12-4	many	TRBD2	TRBJ2-2	TGTGCCAGCAGCCCCTCGGGTGCGAGCGGGGGGAACACCGGGGAGCTGTTTTTT	CASSPSGASGGNTGELFF
TRBV27	few	NA	TRBJ2-7	TGTGCCAGCAGTTTTTCAGGGTATGGGTACGAGCAGTACTTC	CASSFSGYGYEQYF
TRBV23-1	many	NA	TRBJ1-4	TGCGCCAGCAGTCAATCGTTCTGGAAAACTAATGAAAAACTGTTTTTT	CASSQSFWKTNEKLFF
TRBV6-5	many	NA	TRBJ2-3	TGTGCCAGCAGTTCCTCGACAGGTGTCTCCCCAGATACGCAGTATTTT	CASSSSTGVSPDTQYF
TRBV12-3/TRBV12-4	many	NA	TRBJ2-5	TGTGCCAGCAGTTTAGAATTCAGCAGAGAGACCCAGTACTTC	CASSLEFSRETQYF
TRBV7-9	many	TRBD1	TRBJ1-1	TGTGCCTCTGAAGGGGGCGCGGACACTGAAGCTTTCTTT	CASEGGADTEAFF
TRBV6-2/TRBV6-3	many	TRBD1	TRBJ2-1	TGTGCCAGCAGGACAGGGAATGAGCAGTTCTTC	CASRTGNEQFF
TRBV10-2	many	NA	TRBJ2-7	TGCGCCAGCAGCGATACCTACGAGCAGTACTTC	CASSDTYEQYF
TRBV14	many	TRBD1	TRBJ2-5	TGTGCCAACCCGGGGACAGAAGAGACCCAGTACTTC	CANPGTEETQYF
TRBV11-2	many	NA	TRBJ1-1	TGTGCCAGCAGCATTGACAGGAACACTGAAGCTTTCTTT	CASSIDRNTEAFF
TRBV4-3	many	NA	TRBJ1-2	TGCGCCAGCAGCCAAGAAGTTTACACGACGTTCTATGGCTACACCTTC	CASSQEVYTTFYGYTF
TRBV12-3/TRBV12-4	many	TRBD2	TRBJ2-1	TGTGCCAGCAGCTCTCAAGCGGGGGGGTCGAGGTATGATGAGCAGTTCTTC	CASSSQAGGSRYDEQFF
TRBV5-1	many	TRBD1	TRBJ2-7	TGCGCCAGCAGCTTTACAGGGGGTTCCTACGAGCAGTACTTC	CASSFTGGSYEQYF
TRBV4-1	few	TRBD1	TRBJ1-1	TGCGCCAGCAGCCAAACACAGGGGTTGGTCACTGAAGCTTTCTTT	CASSQTQGLVTEAFF
TRBV10-2	few	NA	TRBJ2-5	TGCGCCAGCAGTGAATCCATCGGGGGCGCCGGGGAGACCCAGTACTTC	CASSESIGGAGETQYF
TRBV19	many	TRBD2	TRBJ2-3	TGTGCCAGTAATTCCCATAGCGGGTCCTCAGATACGCAGTATTTT	CASNSHSGSSDTQYF
TRBV12-3/TRBV12-4	NA	NA	TRBJ1-1	TGTGCCAGTGGTCAGGGGCCCGTGAACACTGAAGCTTTCTTT	CASGQGPVNTEAFF
TRBV12-3/TRBV12-4	NA	TRBD1	TRBJ2-7	TGTGCCAGCAGTCCCCCCCGGGCAGGGGGTGGCTACGAGCAGTACTTC	CASSPPRAGGGYEQYF
TRBV20-1	few	TRBD1	TRBJ2-3	TGCAGTGCTACCGGGACAGGGGGCCCAGATACGCAGTATTTT	CSATGTGGPDTQYF
TRBV5-4	NA	NA	TRBJ2-7	TGTGCCAGCAGCTTGGTCGCGAGCGGCGGCAACTACGAGCAGTACTTC	CASSLVASGGNYEQYF
TRBV29-1	NA	TRBD2	TRBJ2-1	TGCAGCGTTGAAGGTCTAGCGGAAGTTCAGAGCTCCTACAATGAGCAGTCCTTC	CSVEGLAEVQSSYNEQSF
TRBV5-6	NA	NA	TRBJ1-5	TGTGCCAGCAGCTTTGGTACCCAGCAGCCCCAGCATTTT	CASSFGTQQPQHF
TRBV5-4	NA	TRBD2	TRBJ2-7	TGTGCCAGCAGCCCCCGGAGTAGCGGGAGCTACGAGCAGTACTTC	CASSPRSSGSYEQYF
TRBV24-1	few	NA	TRBJ2-1	TGTGCCACCCAGGACAGTCGGATCAATGAGCAGTTCTTC	CATQDSRINEQFF
TRBV7-6	many	NA	TRBJ2-3	TGTGCCAGCAGGCCGATGGCGGGCACCCCCCCAGATACGCAGTATTTT	CASRPMAGTPPDTQYF